A selection of T cell receptor beta chains follows, all from one sample in a study of CD8 T cells in Susac syndrome. TCRdb ran MiXCR on the immunoSEQ multiplex PCR reads and lists one entry per CDR3 protein. The sample comprises about 76,000 distinct CDR3 sequences, roughly nine tenths of which are singletons, and 0.5% to 0.65% rests with the top ten. The specimen sequenced was CD8+ T cells from PBMCs. Receptors were obtained from a human donor with multiple sclerosis. CDR3s leave out the opening cysteine and the closing phenylalanine or tryptophan.

cdr3_length | v_call | cdr3_aa
12 | TRBV19 | ATLDTYSNQPQH
13 | TRBV6-5 | ASIAGPSSTGELF
14 | TRBV3-1 | ASSQPQRGANYGYT
12 | TRBV28 | ASSFFPGTKTQY
14 | TRBV5-4 | ASSRGTVATNEKLF
11 | TRBV4-1 | ASSQDLGGEQF
11 | TRBV7-3 | ASSPHSTDTQY
11 | TRBV19 | ATGLTYTGELF
12 | TRBV27 | ASSSGQSSYEQY
11 | TRBV13 | ASSSGTRGEQF
10 | TRBV27 | ASTTLGQEQF
10 | TRBV24-1 | ATSDWGNEQF
12 | TRBV6-5 | ASSAGQTYNEQF
11 | TRBV29-1 | SVEGTGGTEAF
15 | TRBV5-4 | ASSLAHQGISGGELF
14 | TRBV6-2/TRBV6-3 | ASSRKDPWGTDTQY
12 | TRBV11-2 | ASSLAGSTDTQY